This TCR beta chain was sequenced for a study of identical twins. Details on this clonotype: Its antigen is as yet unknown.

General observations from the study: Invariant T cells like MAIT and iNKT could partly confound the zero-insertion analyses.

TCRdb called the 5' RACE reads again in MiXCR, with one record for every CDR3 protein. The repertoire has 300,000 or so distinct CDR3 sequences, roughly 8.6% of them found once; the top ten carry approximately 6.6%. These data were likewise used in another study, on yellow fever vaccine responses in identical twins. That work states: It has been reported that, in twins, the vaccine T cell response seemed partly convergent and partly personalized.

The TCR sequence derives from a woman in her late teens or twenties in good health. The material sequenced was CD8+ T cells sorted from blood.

CDR3: CASRTGLARIYEQYF. The CDR3 region has the DNA TGTGCCAGCAGAACGGGACTAGCAAGGATCTACGAGCAGTACTTC. This chain uses TRBV6-2 or TRBV6-3 with TRBJ2-7, with 9 bases fitting TRBD2. Germline assignment: CDR1 MNHEY and CDR2 SVGEGT. J lost 3 bases, V lost 6 bases, and 9 bases had no gene match. CDR3 size: 15 residues.